Shown below are 8 T cell receptor beta chains from a single sample sequenced in a study of T-cell memory formation after mild COVID-19. Each CDR3 protein is one row after TCRdb ran MiXCR on the 5' RACE reads. Found here are roughly 600,000 distinct CDR3 sequences, roughly 17% of them singletons; the top ten hold around 11%. The sample comprised PBMCs or a T cell subset sorted from them (not recorded which). These TCRs come from an adult woman who had mild COVID-19 (a few samples of this study predate the infection). Cell type and time point are not known.

The CDR3 is CASSSREQGNTGELFF. The CDR3 DNA follows: TGCGCCAGCAGCTCTCGGGAACAGGGGAACACCGGGGAGCTGTTTTTT. V gene TRBV5-1 combines with J gene TRBJ2-2, with D perhaps TRBD1 (6 bases). The CDR3 totals 16 residues. Germline V gives CDR1 SGHRS, CDR2 YFSETQ. With 3 bases removed from V and 1 base from J, the gap between germline ends came to 13 bases. The variable domain in full, with the rest retrieved from reference TRBV5-1 and TRBJ2-2, is KAGVTQTPRYLIKTRGQQVTLSCSPISGHRSVSWYQQTPGQGLQFLFEYFSETQRNKGNFPGRFSGRQFSNSRSEMNVSTLELGDSALYLCASSSREQGNTGELFFGEGSRLTVL.

This clonotype turned up a few times. The chain recombines TRBV7-2 with TRBJ2-5, with D possibly being TRBD1 (6 bases). The V end lost 4 bases, the J end lost 0 bases, and 27 bases lay between the germline ends. The CDR3 runs 20 residues. Germline assignment: CDR1 SGHTA and CDR2 FQGNSA. This CDR3 is CASSSEWVVRVDRHQETQYF. DNA for the CDR3: TGTGCCAGCAGCTCCGAGTGGGTCGTTAGGGTGGACAGACACCAAGAGACCCAGTACTTC.

The chain is built from TRBV6-5 and TRBJ2-3; TRBD2 is a possible D gene (6 bases). V lost 10 bases and J 3 bases, leaving 11 bases between the germline ends. The CDR3 length is 12 residues. From germline, CDR1 is MNHEY and CDR2 SVGAGI. CDR3 residues: CATRGWTDTQYF. The CDR3 DNA follows: TGTGCCACCCGGGGGTGGACAGATACGCAGTATTTT.

This clonotype has more than one count but fewer than ten. The genes are TRBV29-1 and TRBJ2-1; D is perhaps TRBD2 (6 bases). V was cut by 4 bases and J by 5 bases, with 12 bases left in between. Germline CDR1 reads SQVTM; CDR2 reads ANQGSEA. The CDR3 totals 13 residues. The CDR3 coding sequence is TGCAGCGTTGCGGGAGAAGGGCACAATGAGCAGTTCTTC. Amino acid sequence: CSVAGEGHNEQFF.

This chain links TRBV7-6 with TRBJ2-3; D unresolved. The CDR3 contains 13 residues. From germline, CDR1 is SGHVS and CDR2 FNYEAQ. The V end lost 1 base, the J end lost 3 bases, and 5 bases lay between the germline ends. As DNA, the CDR3 is TGTGCCAGCAGCTTAGAGCAGACAGATACGCAGTATTTT. Translation gives CASSLEQTDTQYF. Variable domain in full (rest from reference TRBV7-6 and TRBJ2-3): GAGVSQSPRYKVTKRGQDVALRCDPISGHVSLYWYRQALGQGPEFLTYFNYEAQQDKSGLPNDRFSAERPEGSISTLTIQRTEQRDSAMYRCASSLEQTDTQYFGPGTRLTVL.

The chain links TRBV30 to TRBJ2-6; D uncertain. This CDR3 spans 14 amino acids. V was shortened by 3 bases and J by 2 bases, with 8 bases between the two germline ends. Germline-derived CDR1 and CDR2 are GTSNPN and SVGIG (reference sequence). The CDR3 DNA sequence: TGTGCCTGGAGCGACTTCCCTGGGGCCAACGTCCTGACTTTC. Protein sequence: CAWSDFPGANVLTF.

A few counts support this clonotype. The gene calls are TRBV24-1 and TRBJ1-1; weak D call: TRBD1 (6 bases). CDR1 and CDR2 (germline): KGHDR, SFDVKD. Trimming stripped 4 bases from V and 4 bases from J, with 15 bases between. The CDR3 length is 15 residues. The CDR3 DNA sequence: TGTGCCACCAGTGACCCCACAGGGTCGGCCACTGAAGCTTTCTTT. Protein: CATSDPTGSATEAFF.

The V call is TRBV7-2, the J call TRBJ1-2, with D maybe TRBD1 (5 bases). The germline V gene has CDR1 SGHTA and CDR2 FQGNSA. The CDR3 loop spans 14 amino acids. The ends were cut back, 5 bases at V and 5 bases at J, with 15 bases in the middle. The CDR3 DNA sequence: TGTGCCAGCAGCCCACTACAGACAGAATATGGCTACACCTTC. It translates to CASSPLQTEYGYTF.